The clone carrying this T cell receptor (beta chain) has just one count. The V gene end was trimmed by 5 bases and the J gene end by 3 bases; junction bases not matched to a gene: 7. CDR3 length: 15 residues. Germline V gene data show CDR1 as LNHNV and CDR2 as YYDKDF (reference sequence). Primers for the PCR totalled 60 Vbeta and 13 Jbeta. Some clones are missing from TCRdb's copy, which holds only in-frame ones; the method was immunoSEQ multiplex PCR. The sample shows approximately 220,000 clones, about 80% of them seen only once. The data originate from a study of cytomegalovirus exposure and HLA in healthy donors.

Input material: PBMCs. The chain employs TRBV15 and TRBJ2-1, with TRBD1 identical over 7 bases. The sequence came from a male donor in good health and CMV-seronegative. The CDR3 region is CATSPGTALYNEQFF. CDR3 bases: TGTGCCACCAGCCCGGGGACAGCTCTCTACAATGAGCAGTTCTTC.